A single sample gave rise to the 27 T cell receptor beta chains below, sequenced in a study of coeliac disease. Assay used: immunoSEQ multiplex PCR; TCRdb lists only in-frame clones, some missing. The sample lists about 3,000 clones; nearly 65% were seen once. Sequencing input: lymphocytes from the gut lamina propria. The receptors were sampled from a woman in her 50s without celiac disease.

This clone has a handful of counts. The chain carries TRBV7-6 and TRBJ1-1, with 7 bases that match TRBD1. Germline lookup yields CDR1 SGHVS and CDR2 FNYEAQ. J was trimmed by 0 bases and V by 5 bases; bases with no gene match: 3. The CDR3 extends over 14 amino acids. The CDR3, as DNA: TGTGCCAGCAGCGCGGGACAGTTGAACACTGAAGCTTTCTTT. Translated: CASSAGQLNTEAFF.

V is TRBV21-1 and J is TRBJ2-1; the table's D call, TRBD2, has no DNA check behind it. TRBV21-1 is a documented pseudogene. This CDR3 has 17 residues. CDR3: CASSKVKPSGGVREQFF. The CDR3 nucleotides are TGTGCCAGCAGCAAAGTCAAACCTAGCGGGGGGGTCAGGGAGCAGTTCTTC.

V and J are TRBV5-4 and TRBJ2-1; 10 bases line up with TRBD2. The V and J ends lost 4 bases and 4 bases, in that order; junction bases with no gene match: 8. CDR1 SGHNT and CDR2 YYREEE come from the germline V gene (reference sequence). The CDR3 is 16 residues long. The CDR3 sequence: CASSEGLAERYNEQFF. CDR3 nucleotides: TGTGCCAGCAGCGAAGGACTAGCGGAGCGTTACAATGAGCAGTTCTTC.

V gene TRBV2 combines with J gene TRBJ2-1; 8 nucleotides align to TRBD2. Germline loops: CDR1 SNHLY, CDR2 FYNNEI. The CDR3 consists of 12 residues. The V gene end was trimmed by 6 bases and the J gene end by 10 bases; junction bases not matched to a gene: 5. CDR3 loop: CASRPLAGEQFF. The CDR3 DNA is TGTGCCAGCAGGCCTCTAGCGGGCGAGCAGTTCTTC.

For the CDR3, the DNA is TGTGCCAGCCATAACCCGGTAGCTAACTATGGCTACACCTTC. Encoded protein: CASHNPVANYGYTF. This chain joins TRBV19 and TRBJ1-2; D gene ambiguous. Germline values: CDR1 LNHDA, CDR2 SQIVND (reference sequence). The CDR3 contains 14 residues. Trimming shortened V by 9 bases and J by 0 bases, and 14 bases separated the two germline ends.

J is TRBJ2-5 and V is TRBV28; TRBD1 matches 7 bases. Germline values: CDR1 MDHEN, CDR2 SYDVKM. V was pared by 3 bases and J by 4 bases, with 11 bases of the junction left unmatched. This CDR3 is 16 amino acids long. The CDR3 is CASSFDAGGNRETQYF. Written as DNA, the CDR3 is TGTGCCAGCAGTTTCGATGCAGGGGGTAATCGAGAGACCCAGTACTTC.

The V gene is TRBV11-1, the J gene TRBJ1-2, with D possibly matching TRBD1 (6 bases). The CDR3 runs 16 residues. The V end was cut by 3 bases, the J end by 8 bases, with 22 bases between. The germline CDR1 and CDR2 sequences are SGHAT and FQDESV (reference sequence). The CDR3 DNA reads TGTGCCAGCAGCTTTTACCCCCGGGACACCCAGAAAGGCTACACCTTC. Its translation: CASSFYPRDTQKGYTF.

The CDR3 DNA is TGTGCCAGCAGCGCGGCGGACACCAACTATGGCTACACCTTC. Translated, it gives CASSAADTNYGYTF. The chain is built from TRBV9 and TRBJ1-2; possible D gene TRBD1, 5 bases. V was cut by 3 bases and J by 2 bases, with 11 bases left in between. The CDR3 has 14 amino acids. Germline V lookup: CDR1 SGDLS, CDR2 YYNGEE.

This clone is judged medium-sized (0.01 to 0.1%). The chain carries TRBV9 and TRBJ2-2; D gene unclear. The CDR3 runs 13 residues. Per germline, CDR1 SGDLS and CDR2 YYNGEE. The ends were cut back, 3 bases at V and 6 bases at J, with 9 bases in the middle. The CDR3 loop reads CASSAAVPGELFF. Written as DNA, the CDR3 is TGTGCCAGCAGCGCGGCGGTCCCCGGGGAGCTGTTTTTT.

The V call is TRBV5-1, the J call TRBJ2-5; 13 positions agree with TRBD2. In germline, CDR1 is SGHRS, CDR2 YFSETQ. This CDR3 comprises 17 residues. Unmatched junction bases numbered 10, after V lost 3 bases and J lost 5 bases. CDR3 nucleotide sequence: TGCGCCAGCAGCTGGACTAGCGGGGGACCTTCTCGGGAGACCCAGTACTTC. Its protein product is CASSWTSGGPSRETQYF.

This clone showed up just a few times. This sequence joins TRBV6-1 and TRBJ1-1, with TRBD1 matching 12 bases. The ends lost 3 bases at V and 1 base at J; junction bases unmatched: 3. Looked up from germline, CDR1 is MNHNS and CDR2 is SASEGT. The length of the CDR3 is 16 residues. CDR3 protein: CASSDRDRGPNTEAFF. Written as DNA, the CDR3 is TGTGCCAGCAGTGATCGGGACAGGGGGCCGAACACTGAAGCTTTCTTT.

This chain links TRBV30 with TRBJ2-2; the D gene is possibly TRBD1 (5 bases). The germline CDR1 and CDR2 sequences are GTSNPN and SVGIG (reference sequence). V lost 2 bases and J 3 bases, leaving 13 bases between the germline ends. This CDR3 has 15 residues. The CDR3 nucleotides are TGTGCCTGGAGTCTTAGGGGCCGGGACACCGGGGAGCTGTTTTTT. It encodes CAWSLRGRDTGELFF. The full variable domain, completed using reference TRBV30 and TRBJ2-2, is SQTIHQWPATLVQPVGSPLSLECTVEGTSNPNLYWYRQAAGRGLQLLFYSVGIGQISSEVPQNLSASRPQDRQFILSSKKLLLSDSGFYLCAWSLRGRDTGELFFGEGSRLTVL.

The J gene is TRBJ1-5, the V gene TRBV28, with D possibly matching TRBD1 (6 bases). Germline V lookup: CDR1 MDHEN, CDR2 SYDVKM. V was trimmed by 5 bases and J by 8 bases, leaving 22 bases between them. This CDR3 comprises 16 residues. This CDR3 reads CASSLGGASSIKPQHF. CDR3 in DNA: TGTGCCAGCAGTCTGGGGGGGGCCTCCTCAATCAAGCCCCAGCATTTT.

Written as DNA, the CDR3 is TGCGCCAGCAGCCAAGGGACAGGGGGCTTGGATGGCTACACCTTC. It specifies CASSQGTGGLDGYTF. The V call is TRBV5-1, the J call TRBJ1-2; 12 nucleotides agree with TRBD1. Germline trimming cut 4 bases from V and 6 bases from J; bases unmatched to any gene: 7. Germline V gene data show CDR1 as SGHRS and CDR2 as YFSETQ. This CDR3 is built from 15 residues.

V usage is TRBV5-1 and J usage is TRBJ2-7; 9 nucleotides agree with TRBD1. V shed 4 bases and J 5 bases; nucleotides not matched to a gene: 10. The CDR3 loop spans 15 amino acids. Germline values: CDR1 SGHRS, CDR2 YFSETQ. In DNA, the CDR3 is TGCGCCAGCAGCCTAGGAGGGACAGGGTACAACGAGCAGTACTTC. It translates to CASSLGGTGYNEQYF.

This clone has a single count. The chain uses TRBV21-1 and TRBJ2-4; the D segment call TRBD1 is taken from the table without a DNA check. TRBV21-1 is flagged as a pseudogene. CDR3 length: 16 amino acids. The CDR3 sequence is CASSKVGTGVGNIQYF. The CDR3 DNA reads TGTGCCAGCAGCAAAGTAGGGACAGGGGTGGGAAACATTCAGTACTTC.

The rearrangement links TRBV7-2 to TRBJ1-5; 8 positions agree with TRBD1. Germline V CDR1 and CDR2: SGHTA, FQGNSA. The CDR3 is 13 amino acids. Losses at the gene ends were 1 base for V and 16 bases for J; bases not matched to a gene: 9. CDR3 sequence: CASSLGGTGQRHF. DNA of the CDR3: TGTGCCAGCAGCTTAGGCGGGACAGGTCAAAGACATTTT.

This chain connects TRBV2 to TRBJ2-7, with a weak D call TRBD2 (6 bases). This CDR3 has 14 amino acids. Trimming removed 3 bases from V and 1 base from J, with 10 bases in between. CDR1 SNHLY and CDR2 FYNNEI come from the germline V gene. The CDR3 sequence: CASSDPGGSYEQYF. CDR3 nucleotide sequence: TGTGCCAGCAGTGACCCCGGGGGATCCTACGAGCAGTACTTC.

The rearrangement links TRBV7-8 to TRBJ2-7, with a possible D match to TRBD2 (5 bases). Deletions cut 2 bases from V and 6 bases from J, with 17 bases between. CDR3 length equals 15 residues. The germline V gene encodes CDR1 SGHVS and CDR2 FQNEAQ. The CDR3 DNA reads TGTGCCAGCAGCTTAATGGGGAGCCAGGAGAGCGAGCAGTACTTC. This encodes CASSLMGSQESEQYF.

V gene TRBV4-2 combines with J gene TRBJ2-3; 15 nucleotides match TRBD2. The CDR3 runs 18 residues. Germline V CDR1 and CDR2: LGHNA, YNFKEQ. After removal of 5 bases from V and 3 bases from J, the junction contained 9 bases not matched to a gene. The CDR3 is CASSFTRTSGGATDTQYF. CDR3 sequence (DNA): TGTGCCAGCAGCTTCACCCGGACTAGCGGGGGGGCGACAGATACGCAGTATTTT.

This clone showed up just a few times. The chain joins TRBV27 to TRBJ1-6; the D is unclear. Deletions cut 5 bases from V and 6 bases from J, with 11 bases between. The CDR3 sequence is 14 residues long. The V gene's germline CDR1 is MNHEY and CDR2 SMNVEV (reference sequence). CDR3 residues: CASSPGLINSPLHF. The CDR3 DNA follows: TGTGCCAGCAGTCCAGGACTGATTAATTCACCCCTCCACTTT.

The V gene is TRBV30, the J gene TRBJ2-1; D possibly corresponds to TRBD2 (7 bases). Per germline, CDR1 GTSNPN and CDR2 SVGIG (reference sequence). V was shortened by 5 bases and J by 10 bases, with 18 bases between the two germline ends. The CDR3 runs to 13 residues. The CDR3 protein is CAWAFGGAREQFF. CDR3 sequence (DNA): TGTGCCTGGGCCTTTGGGGGGGCAAGGGAGCAGTTCTTC.

This chain uses TRBV5-1 with TRBJ2-2; unclear D gene. V was clipped by 2 bases and J by 4 bases, with 6 bases between them. This CDR3 region has 13 residues. CDR1 is SGHRS and CDR2 is YFSETQ in the germline V gene. The CDR3 DNA sequence: TGCGCCAGCAGCTTAACAGTCACCGGGGAGCTGTTTTTT. This encodes CASSLTVTGELFF. The complete variable domain, with remaining parts taken from reference TRBV5-1 and TRBJ2-2, reads KAGVTQTPRYLIKTRGQQVTLSCSPISGHRSVSWYQQTPGQGLQFLFEYFSETQRNKGNFPGRFSGRQFSNSRSEMNVSTLELGDSALYLCASSLTVTGELFFGEGSRLTVL.

This chain joins TRBV28 and TRBJ2-5; the D gene is possibly TRBD2 (5 bases). V was shortened by 6 bases and J by 6 bases, with 14 bases between the two germline ends. In germline, CDR1 is MDHEN, CDR2 SYDVKM. The CDR3 contains 13 residues. DNA for the CDR3: TGTGCCAGCAGCCTCTCTGTCGGGAAGACCCAGTACTTC. Amino acids: CASSLSVGKTQYF. Together with reference TRBV28 and TRBJ2-5, the CDR3 gives the full variable domain: DVKVTQSSRYLVKRTGEKVFLECVQDMDHENMFWYRQDPGLGLRLIYFSYDVKMKEKGDIPEGYSVSREKKERFSLILESASTNQTSMYLCASSLSVGKTQYFGPGTRLLVL.

This sequence joins TRBV30 and TRBJ1-2; tentatively, D is TRBD1 (5 bases). Germline V gene lookup returns CDR1 GTSNPN and CDR2 SVGIG (reference sequence). CDR3 length equals 14 residues. The ends were cut back, 2 bases at V and 4 bases at J, with 14 bases in the middle. CDR3 nucleotides: TGTGCCTGGAGTTCCGGGACTGGTCTCTATGGCTACACCTTC. Its translation is CAWSSGTGLYGYTF.

This clone is medium-sized in the sample. The V and J genes are TRBV14 and TRBJ2-5; 9 positions agree with TRBD2. V trimming: 0 bases; J trimming: 1 base; junction bases outside the gene matches: 12. The CDR3 spans 19 residues. Germline V gives CDR1 SGHDN, CDR2 FVKESK. The CDR3 bases are TGTGCCAGCAGCCAAGATAGGTGGGCTAGCGGGGAGCCCCAAGAGACCCAGTACTTC. Residues: CASSQDRWASGEPQETQYF.

This clone turned up a few times. The J gene is TRBJ2-3, the V gene TRBV10-1; 12 nucleotides line up with TRBD1. The germline V gene has CDR1 WNHNN and CDR2 SYGVQD (reference sequence). This CDR3 is built from 22 residues. The junction had 24 bases not matched to a gene; V was cut back by 6 bases and J by 2 bases. DNA for the CDR3: TGCGCCAGCAGATTGGAACGGGGTCCCGGGACAGGGGGCCGGGACCACACAGATACGCAGTATTTT. Translated, it gives CASRLERGPGTGGRDHTDTQYF.